This is a list of T cell receptor beta chains from one sample in a study of blood T cell repertoires in COVID-19. The assay was immunoSEQ multiplex PCR, and TCRdb's table has in-frame clones only and misses some. The sample records roughly 180,000 clones, about 85% being singletons. The sequencing sample was made of PBMCs or T cells enriched from blood (not recorded which). Receptor source: a woman in her 30s who had recovered from COVID-19. The CDR3 runs from the conserved cysteine through the conserved F or W. The D gene is left open where the match is weak. Rows may omit the clone size; those that give it use once, few, many or a size class.

V	D	J	size	DNA	CDR3
TRBV6-1	.	TRBJ1-4	.	TGTGCCAGCAGTGAACTAGACAGGTCTAATGAAAAACTGTTTTTT	CASSELDRSNEKLFF
TRBV7-3	.	TRBJ1-2	.	TGTGCCAGCAGCTTAACCAGCTCCAGCGGATTCTATGGCTACACCTTC	CASSLTSSSGFYGYTF
TRBV6-2/TRBV6-3	TRBD1	TRBJ1-4	few	TGTGCCAGCAGTCCCGGGACAGATAATGAAAAACTGTTTTTT	CASSPGTDNEKLFF
TRBV30	.	TRBJ1-4	.	TGTGCCTGGAGTGGAGACAGGTTGGGGCCTAATGAAAAACTGTTTTTT	CAWSGDRLGPNEKLFF
TRBV12-3/TRBV12-4	.	TRBJ1-1	.	TGTGCCAGCATCCTGGGGAGTCTTGGCGAAGCTTTCTTT	CASILGSLGEAFF
TRBV11-1	.	TRBJ2-5	.	TGTGCCAGCAGCTTAGGCGGGGCCCAAGAGACCCAGTACTTC	CASSLGGAQETQYF
TRBV30	.	TRBJ1-1	.	TGTGCCTGGAGTGTACTAGCCATGAACACTGAAGCTTTCTTT	CAWSVLAMNTEAFF
TRBV13	TRBD1	TRBJ1-4	once	TGTGCCAGCAGTCCAACAGGGGGGAATGAAAAACTGTTTTTT	CASSPTGGNEKLFF
TRBV14	.	TRBJ1-2	once	TGTGCCAGCAGCCCAGACCTCGGAGGCTATGGCTACACCTTC	CASSPDLGGYGYTF
TRBV7-2	TRBD2	TRBJ2-7	.	TGTGCCAGCAGTAAATTAGCGGGACTCACCTACGAGCAGTACTTC	CASSKLAGLTYEQYF
TRBV5-1	.	TRBJ2-1	.	TGCGCCAGCAGCCGCGGGACTGTACAGGATACTGAGCAGTTCTTC	CASSRGTVQDTEQFF
TRBV4-3	TRBD2	TRBJ2-1	.	TGCGCCAGCAGCCAGGCTTCGGGACTAGCGGACTACAATGAGCAGTTCTTC	CASSQASGLADYNEQFF
TRBV27	TRBD1	TRBJ2-7	.	TGTGCCAGCAGCCCAACCAGGGGGAGAAAGTACGAGCAGTACTTC	CASSPTRGRKYEQYF
TRBV20-1	.	TRBJ1-1	.	TGCAGTGCTAGTCGGGGGGGCGACACTGAAGCTTTCTTT	CSASRGGDTEAFF
TRBV3-1/TRBV3-2	TRBD1	TRBJ2-3	.	TGTGCCAGCAGCCCGGAGCCGGGACAGGGGGCGTATACGCAGTATTTT	CASSPEPGQGAYTQYF
TRBV7-2	TRBD1	TRBJ1-3	.	TGTGCCAGCAGCTCCGACAGGGTTGCTGGAAACACCATATATTTT	CASSSDRVAGNTIYF
TRBV11-3	TRBD2	TRBJ2-3	.	TGTGCCAGCAGCAAACGAAATTCGGGACTAGCTGGTGGAGATACGCAGTATTTT	CASSKRNSGLAGGDTQYF
TRBV18	.	TRBJ2-7	.	TGTGCCAGCTCACCAGAGTCTTCCGAGCAGTACTTC	CASSPESSEQYF
TRBV7-9	.	TRBJ1-3	.	TGTGCCAGCAGCCGGGGACACCAATCTGGAAACACCATATATTTT	CASSRGHQSGNTIYF
TRBV6-5	TRBD1	TRBJ2-1	once	TGTGCCAGCGGACGGACAGGGGGCTTCTATGAGCAGTTCTTC	CASGRTGGFYEQFF
TRBV9	.	TRBJ2-7	few	TGTGCCAGCAGCGTAGGTTTGTCTGACCCCGGGAACGAGCAGTACTTC	CASSVGLSDPGNEQYF
TRBV5-4	.	TRBJ1-2	.	TGTGCCAGCAGCTTGGCCGACCCCGAGACAACAGAACACACCTTC	CASSLADPETTEHTF
TRBV9	TRBD2	TRBJ2-2	.	TGTGCCAGCAGACCGGGGGGGCCGGGCACCGGGGAGCTGTTTTTT	CASRPGGPGTGELFF
TRBV7-2	TRBD2	TRBJ2-5	.	TGTGCCAGCAGCTGGGGGGGAAACCAAGAGACCCAGTACTTC	CASSWGGNQETQYF
TRBV10-3	TRBD1	TRBJ2-3	.	TGTGCCATTAAACCGGGACAGGGAAAGGTGTATACGCAGTATTTT	CAIKPGQGKVYTQYF
TRBV7-2	.	TRBJ1-2	.	TGTGCCAGCAGCTTAGGTTCCCGGCAGGGTGGCGGCTACACCTTC	CASSLGSRQGGGYTF
TRBV19	.	TRBJ1-3	.	TGTGCCAGTAGACTGGGGGGCTCTGGAAACACCATATATTTT	CASRLGGSGNTIYF
TRBV5-4	.	TRBJ2-5	few	TGTGCCAGCAGCTTGAGGGCGGGAGAGACCCAGTACTTC	CASSLRAGETQYF
TRBV13	.	TRBJ2-7	.	TGTGCCAGCAGCTTCCCTGTGGGGGCCGGCGACGAGCAGTACTTC	CASSFPVGAGDEQYF
TRBV5-6	.	TRBJ2-7	once	TGTGCCAGCAGCTTGGTAGGCGGAGCCTACGAGCAGTACTTC	CASSLVGGAYEQYF
TRBV7-2	.	TRBJ2-2	.	TGTGCCAGCAGCTTGTCCAGAACGAACACCGGGGAGCTGTTTTTT	CASSLSRTNTGELFF
TRBV6-2/TRBV6-3	.	TRBJ1-6	.	TGTGCCAGCAGTTACTCGAGGGGGTACGGTTCACCCCTCCACTTT	CASSYSRGYGSPLHF
TRBV9	TRBD2	TRBJ2-1	.	TGTGCCAGCAGCGTAGCGGGGGGGGACAATGAGCAGTTCTTC	CASSVAGGDNEQFF
TRBV2	.	TRBJ1-2	.	TGTGCCAGCAGGCTGGACAACTCTGGCTACACCTTC	CASRLDNSGYTF
TRBV19	.	TRBJ1-4	.	TGTGCCAGTAGTACTACAGGGTTGTCTGAAAAACTGTTTTTT	CASSTTGLSEKLFF